Following are 26 T cell receptor beta chains from one sample sequenced in a study of cytomegalovirus exposure and HLA in healthy donors. Produced via immunoSEQ multiplex PCR; TCRdb's table is partial and in-frame only. Of 60,000 to 90,000 clones in the sample, just under 85% were seen once. The specimen was PBMCs. These TCRs come from a man aged 25 to 40 in good health and CMV-seronegative.

The gene calls are TRBV7-2 and TRBJ2-7; tentative D call: TRBD1 (6 bases). The CDR3 is 15 residues long. The V end was cut by 2 bases, the J end by 1 base, with 12 bases between. Germline V gene data show CDR1 as SGHTA and CDR2 as FQGNSA. CDR3 nucleotides: TGTGCCAGCAGCTTACGGGCAGGGGATTCCTACGAGCAGTACGTC. This translates into CASSLRAGDSYEQYV.

The chain has TRBV5-1 and TRBJ2-5; perhaps TRBD2 as D (6 bases). Trimming pared 4 bases from V and 2 bases from J, leaving 9 bases between. This CDR3 is 13 amino acids long. Germline V gene lookup returns CDR1 SGHRS and CDR2 YFSETQ. The CDR3 region has the DNA TGCGCCAGCAGCAAGGGGACTCAAGAGACCCAGTACTTC. It yields the protein CASSKGTQETQYF.

This clone was picked up a small number of times. The rearrangement joins TRBV6-1 to TRBJ2-7; no clear D. Germline V CDR1 and CDR2: MNHNS, SASEGT. The V end was cut by 3 bases, the J end by 5 bases, with 14 bases between. CDR3 size: 14 residues. This CDR3 is CASSEEQGPNEQYV. The CDR3 region has the DNA TGTGCCAGCAGTGAGGAGCAAGGTCCCAACGAGCAGTACGTC.

The chain recombines TRBV27 with TRBJ2-1, with 9 positions matching TRBD1. Germline values: CDR1 MNHEY, CDR2 SMNVEV (reference sequence). This CDR3 has 12 residues. V lost 10 bases, J lost 7 bases, and 5 bases stayed unmatched. The CDR3 spells CATRTGVNEQFF. DNA for the CDR3: TGTGCCACCAGGACAGGGGTGAATGAGCAGTTCTTC.

V usage is TRBV2 and J usage is TRBJ2-7, with TRBD2 identical over 8 bases. The CDR3 consists of 12 residues. The V segment lost 5 bases and the J segment 6 bases; nucleotides outside the gene matches: 3. The germline V gene encodes CDR1 SNHLY and CDR2 FYNNEI. The CDR3 loop is CASSWTSSEQYF. CDR3 DNA: TGTGCCAGCAGTTGGACTAGCTCCGAGCAGTACTTC.

This clone was counted once. This sequence joins TRBV4-1 and TRBJ1-4; maybe TRBD1 (5 bases). V lost 2 bases and J 1 base, leaving 11 bases between the germline ends. CDR1 MGHRA and CDR2 YSYEKL come from the germline V gene. This CDR3 is 16 amino acids long. In nucleotides, the CDR3 is TGCGCCAGCAGCCAAACTCCAGGGATAACTAATGAAAAACTGTTTTTT. It encodes CASSQTPGITNEKLFF.

This chain uses TRBV5-6 with TRBJ2-7; TRBD1 matches at 9 bases. CDR3 size: 14 residues. Per germline, CDR1 SGHDT and CDR2 YYEEEE. J lost 4 bases, V lost 3 bases, and 5 bases had no gene match. CDR3 protein: CASSSDRGWYEQYV. The CDR3 nucleotides are TGTGCCAGCAGCTCGGACAGGGGCTGGTACGAGCAGTACGTC.

The chain uses TRBV2 and TRBJ1-1; 8 bases line up with TRBD1. Unmatched junction bases numbered 4, after V lost 9 bases and J lost 1 base. Germline V gives CDR1 SNHLY, CDR2 FYNNEI. This CDR3 has 13 amino acids. The CDR3 sequence is CARWDRRNTEAFF. The DNA of the CDR3 is TGTGCCAGGTGGGACAGGAGGAACACTGAAGCTTTCTTT.

The chain couples TRBV9 to TRBJ2-3; tentatively, D is TRBD1 (6 bases). V lost 2 bases and J lost 6, with 22 bases in between. CDR3 length: 17 residues. Germline V gene sequence: CDR1 SGDLS, CDR2 YYNGEE. CDR3 nucleotides: TGTGCCAGCAGCGTCCGAGACGACCGGGACATTGCGGATACGCAGTATTTT. It specifies CASSVRDDRDIADTQYF.

The chain combines TRBV9 with TRBJ1-3; unclear D gene. This CDR3 has 18 residues. Trimming removed 0 bases from V and 1 base from J, with 17 bases in between. Germline V gene data show CDR1 as SGDLS and CDR2 as YYNGEE. CDR3 loop: CASSVGGGPRLSGNTIYF. The CDR3 coding sequence is TGTGCCAGCAGCGTAGGGGGAGGGCCTAGGTTATCTGGAAACACCATATATTTT. Full variable domain (rest looked up from reference TRBV9 and TRBJ1-3): DSGVTQTPKHLITATGQRVTLRCSPRSGDLSVYWYQQSLDQGLQFLIQYYNGEERAKGNILERFSAQQFPDLHSELNLSSLELGDSALYFCASSVGGGPRLSGNTIYFGEGSWLTVV.

The chain joins TRBV7-9 to TRBJ2-2, with 9 bases matching TRBD2. The CDR3 sequence is 14 residues long. From germline, CDR1 is SEHNR and CDR2 FQNEAQ (reference sequence). After removal of 4 bases from V and 5 bases from J, the junction contained 2 bases not matched to a gene. In nucleotides, the CDR3 is TGTGCCAGCAGCTCGGGACTAGCTACCGGGGAGCTGTTTTTT. This sequence encodes CASSSGLATGELFF.

V gene TRBV14 combines with J gene TRBJ1-2; no clear D. The CDR3 runs to 17 residues. Looked up from germline, CDR1 is SGHDN and CDR2 is FVKESK. Trimming removed 0 bases from V and 2 bases from J, with 16 bases in between. The CDR3 spells CASSQDGAVHGNYGYTF. In DNA, the CDR3 is TGTGCCAGCAGCCAAGATGGAGCGGTTCACGGGAACTATGGCTACACCTTC.

The chain carries TRBV2 and TRBJ2-2; D not certain. The CDR3 contains 11 residues. Between the trimmed V and J ends, which lost 6 bases and 5 bases, there was a span of 4 bases. Germline V lookup: CDR1 SNHLY, CDR2 FYNNEI. CDR3 sequence: CASRRTGELFF. The CDR3 nucleotides are TGTGCCAGCAGGAGGACCGGGGAGCTGTTTTTT.

J is TRBJ2-3 and V is TRBV27; D is unresolved. There are 13 residues in the CDR3. The V end lost 5 bases, the J end lost 5 bases, and 11 bases lay between the germline ends. Germline lookup yields CDR1 MNHEY and CDR2 SMNVEV (reference sequence). CDR3 region: CASSMRARDTQYF. As DNA, the CDR3 is TGTGCCAGCAGTATGAGAGCACGAGATACGCAGTATTTT.

The chain couples TRBV7-6 to TRBJ1-5, with 10 bases that match TRBD1. From germline, CDR1 is SGHVS and CDR2 FNYEAQ. This CDR3 has 15 amino acids. J was trimmed by 2 bases and V by 8 bases; bases with no gene match: 6. DNA for the CDR3: TGTGCCAGCGGGACAGGGGTACTTGGCAATCAGCCCCAGCATTTT. Protein sequence: CASGTGVLGNQPQHF.

CDR3 nucleotides: TGTGCCAGCAGCAGCGGACCGAACACCGGGGAGCTGTTTTTT. Translation: CASSSGPNTGELFF. The V call is TRBV7-9, the J call TRBJ2-2; D might be TRBD2 (5 bases). The CDR3 consists of 14 residues. With 5 bases removed from V and 0 bases from J, the gap between germline ends came to 7 bases. CDR1 and CDR2 (germline): SEHNR, FQNEAQ (reference sequence).

The chain carries TRBV27 and TRBJ1-1; 9 nucleotides line up with TRBD1. Germline CDR1 MNHEY, CDR2 SMNVEV (reference sequence). This CDR3 contains 14 residues. V was pared by 6 bases and J by 6 bases, with 8 bases of the junction left unmatched. CDR3 sequence reads: CASRRTGALSEAFF. The CDR3 nucleotides are TGTGCCAGCAGACGGACAGGGGCTCTTTCTGAAGCTTTCTTT.

V gene TRBV7-3 combines with J gene TRBJ1-1, with TRBD1 as a possible D gene (6 bases). This CDR3 contains 13 residues. V lost 5 bases and J 4 bases, leaving 11 bases between the germline ends. Germline loops: CDR1 SGHTA, CDR2 FQGTGA. CDR3 DNA sequence: TGTGCCAGCAGCACCCCAGGGGCCACTGAAGCTTTCTTT. Translating it yields CASSTPGATEAFF.

CDR3 protein: CAPPSGSWNEQFF. In nucleotides, the CDR3 is TGTGCTCCCCCCAGCGGGAGTTGGAATGAGCAGTTCTTC. The V gene is TRBV12-5, the J gene TRBJ2-1, with TRBD2 identical over 8 bases. Germline V lookup: CDR1 LGHNT, CDR2 FRNRAP. Trimming cost V 11 bases and J 7 bases; bases outside gene matches: 10. This CDR3 is 13 amino acids long.

CDR3 region: CASSARDRGSGELFF. The CDR3 DNA sequence: TGTGCCAGCAGTGCAAGGGACAGGGGGTCCGGGGAGCTGTTTTTT. The chain recombines TRBV6-1 with TRBJ2-2; 11 bases agree with TRBD1. V dropped 4 bases and J dropped 6; count of bases not matched to a gene: 4. The V gene's germline CDR1 is MNHNS and CDR2 SASEGT. The CDR3 spans 15 residues.

The J gene is TRBJ2-7, the V gene TRBV29-1; tentatively, D is TRBD2 (7 bases). This CDR3 contains 13 residues. Trimming took off 6 bases at V and 4 bases at J, with 16 bases between the two ends. Germline lookup yields CDR1 SQVTM and CDR2 ANQGSEA. In DNA, the CDR3 is TGCAGCGTCCGCGGGGGCTCCGGGTACGAGCAGTACTTC. Residues: CSVRGGSGYEQYF.

This CDR3 is CASSLTGHSGNTIYF. In DNA, the CDR3 is TGCGCCAGCAGCTTGACAGGCCACTCTGGAAACACCATATATTTT. The rearrangement links TRBV4-3 to TRBJ1-3; D might be TRBD1 (6 bases). V was pared by 5 bases and J by 0 bases, with 11 bases between. Germline V lookup: CDR1 LGHNA, CDR2 YSLEER. The CDR3 is 15 amino acids.

This rearrangement joins TRBV5-1 to TRBJ2-2; TRBD2 is a possible D gene (7 bases). This CDR3 region has 17 residues. Trimming took off 7 bases at V and 1 base at J, with 20 bases between the two ends. Per germline, CDR1 SGHRS and CDR2 YFSETQ. The DNA for the CDR3 is TGCGCCAGCTCCCTCGCCCTGCGGGGGCGGAACACCGGGGAGCTGTTTTTT. Translating gives CASSLALRGRNTGELFF.

The V and J genes are TRBV30 and TRBJ2-5; possible D gene TRBD2, 5 bases. This CDR3 region has 13 residues. Per the germline V gene, CDR1 is GTSNPN and CDR2 is SVGIG (reference sequence). V was pared by 6 bases and J by 3 bases, with 14 bases between. The CDR3 loop is CACSRGGEETQYF. For the CDR3, the DNA is TGTGCCTGCTCCCGGGGTGGGGAAGAGACCCAGTACTTC.

The chain has TRBV7-8 and TRBJ2-5; D possibly corresponds to TRBD2 (6 bases). V was cut by 5 bases and J by 5 bases, with 15 bases left in between. The germline V gene encodes CDR1 SGHVS and CDR2 FQNEAQ. The CDR3 covers 14 residues. The CDR3 coding sequence is TGTGCCAGCAGCGTAGATTCGGGAGTGGAGACCCAGTACTTC. This translates into CASSVDSGVETQYF.

CDR3: CSVGGQGSYTQYF. In nucleotides, the CDR3 is TGCAGCGTTGGGGGACAGGGCTCATATACGCAGTATTTT. The chain combines TRBV29-1 with TRBJ2-3, with 9 bases lining up with TRBD1. Germline V lookup: CDR1 SQVTM, CDR2 ANQGSEA. The CDR3 has 13 residues. Trimming cost V 4 bases and J 7 bases; bases outside gene matches: 6.